Presented here are 25 T cell receptor beta chains from one specimen sequenced in a study of cytomegalovirus exposure and HLA in healthy donors (dated by TCRdb to the late 2010s). The library came from the immunoSEQ multiplex PCR assay. The multiplex PCR relied on a mix of 60 forward primers for TCR Vbeta segments and 13 reverse primers for TCR Jbeta segments. The table was pulled from immuneACCESS by TCRdb, which kept in-frame rearrangements only. Such tables lose some clones; where checked, under half of the loss comes from unresolved V genes, and the rest has no known cause. Within this sample are nearly 95,000 clones, with about 63% of them counted one time only. Of the sample, roughly 6.7% falls within the top ten clones. Sequencing input: PBMCs. The origin of the receptors is a woman under 40 in good health and CMV-seronegative.

The chain employs TRBV9 and TRBJ2-5; 11 bases fit TRBD2. Germline V lookup: CDR1 SGDLS, CDR2 YYNGEE. The V segment lost 0 bases and the J segment 1 base; nucleotides outside the gene matches: 2. The CDR3 runs to 16 residues. The CDR3 protein is CASSVEGLAVQETQYF. The CDR3 nucleotides are TGTGCCAGCAGCGTAGAGGGACTAGCGGTCCAAGAGACCCAGTACTTC. The entire variable domain, with the rest obtained from reference TRBV9 and TRBJ2-5, is as follows: DSGVTQTPKHLITATGQRVTLRCSPRSGDLSVYWYQQSLDQGLQFLIQYYNGEERAKGNILERFSAQQFPDLHSELNLSSLELGDSALYFCASSVEGLAVQETQYFGPGTRLLVL.

The J gene is TRBJ2-7, the V gene TRBV5-7, with 14 bases fitting TRBD2. TRBV5-7 counts as an open reading frame of uncertain function. The trim removed 3 bases at V and 2 bases at J, leaving 13 bases unmatched. The CDR3 contains 19 residues. CDR3 loop: CASSWPGLAGAFPTYEQYF. CDR3 in DNA: TGTGCCAGCAGCTGGCCGGGACTAGCGGGAGCTTTCCCTACCTACGAGCAGTACTTC.

There are a few counts of this clone. This chain uses TRBV4-2 with TRBJ2-7; D is possibly TRBD2 (5 bases). The CDR3 is 18 residues long. Germline V gene data show CDR1 as LGHNA and CDR2 as YNFKEQ. V dropped 0 bases and J dropped 0 bases, with 18 bases sitting between them. The CDR3 sequence is CASSQEGPGLAHSYEQYF. The CDR3, as DNA: TGTGCCAGCAGCCAAGAAGGGCCCGGGCTAGCCCACTCCTACGAGCAGTACTTC.

This rearrangement joins TRBV11-3 to TRBJ2-5; TRBD2 is a possible D gene (6 bases). Germline V CDR1 and CDR2: SGHNT, YENEEA. The CDR3 is made up of 12 amino acids. Trimming took 5 bases from V and 5 from J, leaving 9 bases between them. The CDR3 coding sequence is TGTGCCAGCAGCCCAAGCGGGGAGACCCAGTACTTC. Protein: CASSPSGETQYF.

The rearrangement joins TRBV6-5 to TRBJ1-1, with 9 positions matching TRBD1. V shed 6 bases and J 5 bases; nucleotides not matched to a gene: 7. This CDR3 has 14 residues. Germline V CDR1 and CDR2: MNHEY, SVGAGI. CDR3 in DNA: TGTGCCAGCAGGCCGACAGGGGGACGTACTGAAGCTTTCTTT. This gives the protein CASRPTGGRTEAFF.

This clone was seen more than once but under ten times. The gene calls are TRBV7-9 and TRBJ1-4; tentatively, D is TRBD1 (6 bases). V was trimmed by 5 bases and J by 7 bases, leaving 14 bases between them. The CDR3 loop spans 14 amino acids. From germline, CDR1 is SEHNR and CDR2 FQNEAQ (reference sequence). CDR3 in DNA: TGTGCCAGCAGCCCCGGGACATATTTTGAAAAACTGTTTTTT. Its protein product is CASSPGTYFEKLFF.

In its sample, this clone was seen once. This sequence joins TRBV29-1 and TRBJ2-2; 9 positions match TRBD1. Losses at the gene ends were 7 bases for V and 8 bases for J; bases not matched to a gene: 11. The CDR3 totals 14 residues. The germline CDR1 and CDR2 sequences are SQVTM and ANQGSEA. The CDR3 DNA follows: TGCAGCGCGAGGACAGGGGTCATTGGTGGGGAGCTGTTTTTT. Amino acid sequence: CSARTGVIGGELFF.

The genes are TRBV7-9 and TRBJ1-1; TRBD1 matches at 7 bases. Trimming removed 4 bases from V and 2 bases from J; junction bases left unmatched: 4. The germline gives CDR1 SEHNR, CDR2 FQNEAQ (reference sequence). The CDR3 has 14 residues. CDR3 bases: TGTGCCAGCAGCTCGGGGACAGCTAACACTGAAGCTTTCTTT. This encodes CASSSGTANTEAFF.

This chain joins TRBV7-2 and TRBJ2-5; 10 bases line up with TRBD2. The V and J ends lost 5 bases and 6 bases, in that order; junction bases with no gene match: 9. CDR1 is SGHTA and CDR2 is FQGNSA in the germline V gene. This CDR3 spans 15 amino acids. As DNA, the CDR3 is TGTGCCAGCAGCCCCTCCGGGACTAGCGATAAGACCCAGTACTTC. Translating gives CASSPSGTSDKTQYF. Looking up the rest from reference TRBV7-2 and TRBJ2-5 gives the full variable domain: GAGVSQSPSNKVTEKGKDVELRCDPISGHTALYWYRQSLGQGLEFLIYFQGNSAPDKSGLPSDRFSAERTGGSVSTLTIQRTQQEDSAVYLCASSPSGTSDKTQYFGPGTRLLVL.

About this clone: No DNA is shown, since the ends of the CDR3 on it are uncertain; the CDR3 is the one TCRdb lists. J is TRBJ1-2 and V is TRBV29-1; the table names TRBD1, a call not compared with the DNA. Germline CDR1 is SQVTM and CDR2 is ANQGSEA. Counting both end residues, the CDR3 totals 15 amino acids. The CDR3 sequence: CSVGPGQSANYGYTF.

V and J are TRBV6-5 and TRBJ2-5, with D possibly matching TRBD2 (6 bases). Germline CDR1 reads MNHEY; CDR2 reads SVGAGI. Trimming cost V 0 bases and J 2 bases, with 10 bases left between them. The CDR3 is made up of 15 amino acids. CDR3: CASSYSAGKQETQYF. CDR3 coding DNA: TGTGCCAGCAGTTACTCTGCGGGGAAACAAGAGACCCAGTACTTC.

The chain uses TRBV9 and TRBJ2-2, with 7 bases fitting TRBD1. CDR1 SGDLS and CDR2 YYNGEE come from the germline V gene. J was trimmed by 7 bases and V by 4 bases; bases with no gene match: 10. The CDR3 length is 15 residues. CDR3: CASSTTTGSDGELFF. In DNA form, the CDR3 reads TGTGCCAGCAGCACCACGACAGGGTCAGACGGGGAGCTGTTTTTT.

This clone was recorded a few times. V is TRBV7-9 and J is TRBJ2-7; possibly TRBD1 for D (6 bases). The V gene lost 5 bases and the J gene lost 5 bases, with 13 bases spanning the gap. Germline loops: CDR1 SEHNR, CDR2 FQNEAQ (reference sequence). The CDR3 is 13 residues long. The DNA for the CDR3 is TGTGCCAGCAGCCCCACAGGGTTCCACGAGCAGTACTTC. Its translation: CASSPTGFHEQYF.

With regard to this clone: Within the sample, other DNA sequences also encode this same CDR3. The V gene is TRBV6-1, the J gene TRBJ2-3, with TRBD2 as a possible D gene (5 bases). Looked up from germline, CDR1 is MNHNS and CDR2 is SASEGT. CDR3 length: 14 residues. V was pared by 10 bases and J by 3 bases, with 17 bases between. CDR3 residues: CAIKGLAGTDTQYF. CDR3 DNA: TGTGCCATCAAAGGACTGGCGGGTACAGATACGCAGTATTTT.

This clone has just a few counts. The chain has TRBV19 and TRBJ2-7; no firm D call. This CDR3 region has 11 residues. Trimming shortened V by 3 bases and J by 6 bases, and 6 bases separated the two germline ends. Germline V gene lookup returns CDR1 LNHDA and CDR2 SQIVND (reference sequence). CDR3 nucleotide sequence: TGTGCCAGTAGTATCGGTGTCGAGCAGTACTTC. Encoded protein: CASSIGVEQYF.

This clone was seen a handful of times. The chain recombines TRBV5-1 with TRBJ1-2, with 7 bases aligning to TRBD1. Germline loops: CDR1 SGHRS, CDR2 YFSETQ. This CDR3 is 12 amino acids long. After removal of 0 bases from V and 9 bases from J, the junction contained 2 bases not matched to a gene. The CDR3 bases are TGCGCCAGCAGCTTGGAGACAGGGAGCTACACCTTC. The encoded protein is CASSLETGSYTF.

In its sample, this clone was seen a few times. J is TRBJ2-5 and V is TRBV13, with 10 bases fitting TRBD2. The V gene end was trimmed by 5 bases and the J gene end by 8 bases; junction bases not matched to a gene: 14. The CDR3 length is 16 residues. Germline-derived CDR1 and CDR2 are PRHDT and FYEKMQ (reference sequence). This CDR3 is CASSPQGLAGDDTQYF. The CDR3 DNA reads TGTGCCAGCAGCCCCCAGGGGCTAGCGGGGGACGACACCCAGTACTTC.

This clone was observed many times. This chain connects TRBV6-5 to TRBJ1-4; 8 positions match TRBD1. Trimming at V came to 6 bases and at J to 8 bases, leaving 2 bases not matched to a gene. Germline assignment: CDR1 MNHEY and CDR2 SVGAGI. This CDR3 contains 12 residues. The CDR3 coding sequence is TGTGCCAGCAGCCGGACAGGGGAAAAACTGTTTTTT. As protein: CASSRTGEKLFF.

This chain uses TRBV19 with TRBJ1-5, with a tentative D call TRBD1 (5 bases). From germline, CDR1 is LNHDA and CDR2 SQIVND (reference sequence). The ends were cut back, 8 bases at V and 4 bases at J, with 12 bases in the middle. The CDR3 is 13 residues long. CDR3 nucleotide sequence: TGTGCCAGTGGGGGACTTTCAAATCAGCCCCAGCATTTT. Translation gives CASGGLSNQPQHF.

CDR3 nucleotides: TGCGCCAGCAGCCAAGACACAGGGGGCTTTCTATACGAGCAGTACTTC. This gives the protein CASSQDTGGFLYEQYF. V is TRBV4-3 and J is TRBJ2-7, with TRBD1 matching 9 bases. Trimming cost V 0 bases and J 4 bases; bases outside gene matches: 7. The length of the CDR3 is 16 residues. Germline loops: CDR1 LGHNA, CDR2 YSLEER.

This sequence joins TRBV19 and TRBJ2-2; 8 bases are a match to TRBD1. CDR1 and CDR2 (germline): LNHDA, SQIVND (reference sequence). This CDR3 is 14 amino acids long. The V segment lost 7 bases and the J segment 6 bases; nucleotides outside the gene matches: 7. The CDR3: CASTYRGIAGELFF. CDR3 bases: TGTGCCAGTACCTACAGGGGGATAGCCGGGGAGCTGTTTTTT.

The chain combines TRBV5-1 with TRBJ2-3; 12 bases map to TRBD2. Germline V gene lookup returns CDR1 SGHRS and CDR2 YFSETQ. The CDR3 covers 15 residues. V shed 3 bases, J shed 6 bases, and the junction held 5 bases outside the gene matches. CDR3 sequence (DNA): TGCGCCAGCAGCTCGGGGACTAGCGGGCCGGATACGCAGTATTTT. Amino acid sequence: CASSSGTSGPDTQYF.

The V call is TRBV7-8, the J call TRBJ1-2, with 7 bases lining up with TRBD1. Germline V gives CDR1 SGHVS, CDR2 FQNEAQ. The CDR3 is 15 residues long. Losses at the gene ends were 5 bases for V and 7 bases for J; bases not matched to a gene: 13. In DNA form, the CDR3 reads TGTGCCAGCAGCCCTCCGGGACAGACCCTATCTGGCTACACCTTC. Encoded protein: CASSPPGQTLSGYTF.

This clone came up a few times. The V and J genes are TRBV6-1 and TRBJ1-2; D is possibly TRBD1 (6 bases). Trimming took off 6 bases at V and 8 bases at J, with 22 bases between the two ends. The CDR3 totals 15 residues. Per the germline V gene, CDR1 is MNHNS and CDR2 is SASEGT. CDR3 DNA sequence: TGTGCCAGCAGCGTAAGCGAGGACAGTGTTCGGGGCTACACCTTC. This encodes CASSVSEDSVRGYTF.

The gene calls are TRBV2 and TRBJ2-5; possibly TRBD1 for D (6 bases). V lost 10 bases and J lost 0, with 12 bases in between. The CDR3 contains 13 residues. Per germline, CDR1 SNHLY and CDR2 FYNNEI. The CDR3 nucleotides are TGTGCCAACGAGAGACAGGACCAAGAGACCCAGTACTTC. It yields the protein CANERQDQETQYF.